This T cell receptor beta chain was retrieved from a study of cytomegalovirus exposure and HLA in healthy donors. Across the whole study: An earlier analysis identified approximately 120 million unique TCR beta sequences in some 170 million T cells. Assignment to the Caucasian-associated ancestry cluster applied to approximately 80% of the approximately 380 genotyped donors.

PCR involved 60 Vbeta and 13 Jbeta primers. TCRdb's table, derived via immunoSEQ multiplex PCR, lists solely in-frame clones and lacks some. The top ten clones hold 0.71% of a sample with 200,000 to 250,000 clones, approximately 88% of them seen once. This CDR3 is built from 15 residues. Germline assignment: CDR1 SGHTA and CDR2 FQGNSA. V lost 5 bases and J 3 bases, leaving 16 bases between the germline ends. The sequence was collected from a boy younger than 10 in good health and CMV-seronegative. The chain combines TRBV7-2 with TRBJ1-1; D gene unclear. The sequenced sample was PBMCs. CDR3 nucleotide sequence: TGTGCCAGCAGCCCCCCGGGGTGGAAAGACACTGAAGCTTTCTTT. It yields the protein CASSPPGWKDTEAFF.